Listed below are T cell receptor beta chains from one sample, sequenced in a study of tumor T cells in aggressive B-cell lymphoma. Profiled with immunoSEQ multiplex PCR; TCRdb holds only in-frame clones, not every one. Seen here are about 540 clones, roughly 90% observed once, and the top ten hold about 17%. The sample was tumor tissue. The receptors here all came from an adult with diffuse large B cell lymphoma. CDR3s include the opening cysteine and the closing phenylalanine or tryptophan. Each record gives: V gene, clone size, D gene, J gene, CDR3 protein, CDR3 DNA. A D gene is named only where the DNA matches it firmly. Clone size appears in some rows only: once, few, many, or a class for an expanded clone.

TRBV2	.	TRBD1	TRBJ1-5	CASRGGDRGLQPQHF	TGTGCCAGCAGGGGCGGGGACAGGGGGCTTCAGCCCCAGCATTTT
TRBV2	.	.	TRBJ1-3	CATGAEVDTIYF	TGTGCCACTGGGGCTGAGGTGGACACCATATATTTT
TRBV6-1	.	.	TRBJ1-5	CASSEAVSGVQPQHF	TGTGCCAGCAGTGAAGCGGTTTCAGGCGTTCAGCCCCAGCATTTT
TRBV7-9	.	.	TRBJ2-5	CASSLVSSLGETQYF	TGTGCCAGCAGCTTAGTCTCCTCCCTAGGAGAGACCCAGTACTTC
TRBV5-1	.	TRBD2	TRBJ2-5	CASSSTLAGTYEQYF	TGCGCCAGCAGCTCCACTCTAGCGGGGACGTACGAACAGTACTTC
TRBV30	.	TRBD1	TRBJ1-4	CAWKTGVGEKLFF	TGTGCCTGGAAGACAGGGGTAGGTGAAAAACTGTTTTTT
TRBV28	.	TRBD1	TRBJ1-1	CASTYNRGHPVGF	TGTGCCAGCACCTACAACAGGGGGCACCCCGTTGGCTTT
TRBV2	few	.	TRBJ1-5	CASSEADLGTQHF	TGTGCCAGCAGTGAAGCCGACCTCGGGACCCAGCATTTT
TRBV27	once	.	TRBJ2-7	CASSTPGTPFYEQYF	TGTGCCAGCAGCACCCCCGGGACTCCCTTCTACGAGCAGTACTTC
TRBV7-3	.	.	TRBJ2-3	CASSLWGGGGTDTQYF	TGTGCCAGCAGCTTATGGGGGGGCGGGGGCACAGATACGCAGTATTTT
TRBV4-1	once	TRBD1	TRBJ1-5	CASSSFHRQGGNQPQHF	TGCGCCAGCAGCTCGTTCCACCGACAGGGGGGAAATCAGCCCCAGCATTTT
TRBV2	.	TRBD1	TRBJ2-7	CASSEAGDRALYEQYF	TGTGCCAGCAGTGAAGCCGGGGACAGGGCTTTATACGAGCAGTACTTC
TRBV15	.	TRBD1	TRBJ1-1	CATSIDRDMNTEAFF	TGTGCCACCAGCATCGACAGGGACATGAACACTGAAGCTTTCTTT
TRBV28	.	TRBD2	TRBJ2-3	CASRAGGPGTDTQYF	TGTGCCAGCAGAGCGGGAGGGCCTGGGACAGATACGCAGTATTTT
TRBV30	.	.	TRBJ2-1	CAWSSGPLNEQFF	TGTGCCTGGTCGTCAGGCCCTCTCAATGAGCAGTTCTTC